Below, one TCR beta chain is given with its context. Its target is unknown. These data belong to a study of OX40 agonist ivuxolimab in advanced cancers. Study-level results: Relatively little clonal expansion, among the lowest observed, appeared in partial responders at 0.1-3.0 mg/kg.

The CDR3 consists of 14 residues. Germline assignment: CDR1 MDHEN and CDR2 SYDVKM. Trimming cost V 6 bases and J 7 bases; bases outside gene matches: 9. The method was immunoSEQ multiplex PCR; TCRdb's version includes in-frame clones alone and lacks a portion of them. The sample consists of 70,000 to 80,000 clones, roughly 90% of them appearing once. This rearrangement joins TRBV28 to TRBJ1-5, with TRBD1 matching 7 bases. The source is an adult with an advanced solid tumor such as melanoma, head and neck, liver or kidney cancer. The sequenced sample was CD4+ or CD8+ T cells sorted from blood, obtained in a trial of the OX40 agonist ivuxolimab. The CDR3 loop is CASSPGTGAQPQHF. The CDR3 coding sequence is TGTGCCAGCAGCCCAGGAACAGGGGCCCAGCCCCAGCATTTT.